The T cell receptor (beta chain) under discussion was sequenced for a study of blood T cell repertoires in COVID-19. Study overall: The United States, Italy and Spain supplied acute and convalescent COVID-19 samples. In each case, the material was cDNA or gDNA derived from T cells, B-cell-depleted T cells, or PBMCs.

Authors' methods: Reference gene primer amplification in the assay estimated nucleated cell counts. Some clones are missing from TCRdb's copy, which holds only in-frame ones; the method was immunoSEQ multiplex PCR. V and J calls and clone size are given by that table; D and trimming were obtained from the DNA. This sample has some 180,000 clones, with about 93% found just once. Germline CDR1 and CDR2: MDHEN and SYDVKM. The V segment lost 7 bases and the J segment 4 bases; nucleotides outside the gene matches: 9. There are 14 residues in the CDR3. This sequence was found in a man aged 50 or older with acute or convalescent COVID-19. Specimen: peripheral blood. V usage is TRBV28 and J usage is TRBJ1-2, with TRBD1 matching 7 bases. CDR3 region: CASKAGQPSYGYTF. The CDR3 DNA reads as TGTGCCAGCAAGGCGGGACAGCCTTCCTATGGCTACACCTTC.